This passage covers 16 T cell receptor beta chains from one sample sequenced in a study of blood T cell repertoires in COVID-19. Only in-frame clones appear in the TCRdb table, and some are missing; sequencing was by immunoSEQ multiplex PCR. This repertoire shows about 150,000 clones, roughly 77% found once; its top ten account for 5%. Sequenced sample: peripheral blood. The receptors were sampled from a woman between 65 and 79 years old with COVID-19, enrolled during active disease.

This clone was detected a few times. The rearrangement joins TRBV6-2 or TRBV6-3 to TRBJ2-7, with 8 bases aligning to TRBD1. The ends lost 0 bases at V and 0 bases at J; junction bases unmatched: 7. CDR1 MNHEY and CDR2 SVGEGT come from the germline V gene. The length of the CDR3 is 17 residues. CDR3 sequence reads: CASSYSERTGTSYEQYF. CDR3 coding DNA: TGTGCCAGCAGTTACTCTGAGAGGACAGGGACCTCCTACGAGCAGTACTTC.

The chain carries TRBV24-1 and TRBJ2-3, with 10 bases identical to TRBD1. The CDR3 totals 18 residues. Looked up from germline, CDR1 is KGHDR and CDR2 is SFDVKD. V gave up 3 bases and J gave up 6 bases; unmatched junction bases: 14. Written as DNA, the CDR3 is TGTGCCACCAGTGATAGGGGGCTCCGGGACAGGGGCGGGGATACGCAGTATTTT. Translated: CATSDRGLRDRGGDTQYF.

This chain joins TRBV3-1 (or the pseudogene TRBV3-2) and TRBJ1-2; 8 bases fit TRBD1. CDR3 length equals 14 residues. The ends lost 3 bases at V and 8 bases at J; junction bases unmatched: 8. Germline assignment: CDR1 LGHDT and CDR2 YNNKEL (reference sequence). CDR3 in DNA: TGTGCCAGCAGCCATTCGACAGGGGAAAACGGCTACACCTTC. It is translated as CASSHSTGENGYTF.

This rearrangement joins TRBV28 to TRBJ1-5; D is ambiguous. This CDR3 has 12 amino acids. Germline-derived CDR1 and CDR2 are MDHEN and SYDVKM. Trimming left V 7 bases short and J 9 bases short, with 13 bases between. Here the CDR3 reads CASKEIGRPQHF. DNA of the CDR3: TGTGCCAGCAAAGAAATTGGGCGGCCCCAGCATTTT.

V usage is TRBV7-9 and J usage is TRBJ1-2; 8 nucleotides agree with TRBD1. In germline, CDR1 is SEHNR, CDR2 FQNEAQ (reference sequence). J gave up 4 bases and V 4 bases, and 14 bases lay outside the gene matches. The CDR3 runs 17 residues. The DNA of the CDR3 is TGTGCCAGCAGCTCGCTTCCCCCGACAGGGGCGGCCTATGGCTACACCTTC. Encoded protein: CASSSLPPTGAAYGYTF.

V usage is TRBV5-5 and J usage is TRBJ1-1; the D is unclear. CDR1 and CDR2 from the germline V gene are SGHKS and YYEKEE (reference sequence). The length of the CDR3 is 14 residues. The V end lost 0 bases, the J end lost 5 bases, and 11 bases lay between the germline ends. CDR3 DNA: TGTGCCAGCAGCTTGGACCCAGCGGGAACTGAAGCTTTCTTT. Translating it yields CASSLDPAGTEAFF.

The chain has TRBV7-3 and TRBJ2-7; 8 bases map to TRBD1. Trimming took 1 base from V and 4 from J; bases not matched to a gene: 6. CDR1 SGHTA and CDR2 FQGTGA come from the germline V gene. The CDR3 sequence is 15 residues long. CDR3 sequence (DNA): TGTGCCAGCAGCTTAAATCCAGGGGGCTTATACGAGCAGTACTTC. It yields the protein CASSLNPGGLYEQYF.

The CDR3 spells CASSIEAGVYGEQFF. In nucleotides, the CDR3 is TGTGCCAGTAGTATAGAAGCGGGGGTGTACGGTGAGCAGTTCTTC. The chain employs TRBV19 and TRBJ2-1; 8 nucleotides align to TRBD2. The CDR3 sequence is 15 residues long. Germline V CDR1 and CDR2: LNHDA, SQIVND (reference sequence). Trimming at V came to 0 bases and at J to 9 bases, leaving 7 bases not matched to a gene.

This chain joins TRBV11-2 and TRBJ2-7, with D possibly matching TRBD1 (6 bases). The CDR3 runs 15 residues. The germline gives CDR1 SGHAT, CDR2 FQNNGV. The germline V and J ends were trimmed by 1 base and 5 bases, with 15 bases remaining between them. Written as DNA, the CDR3 is TGTGCCAGCAGCTTAGTTAGGAGCAGGGGCAACGAGCAGTACTTC. Translating it yields CASSLVRSRGNEQYF.

This clone was detected once. In the same sample, other DNA sequences code for this CDR3. The genes are TRBV3-1 (or the pseudogene TRBV3-2) and TRBJ1-2, with D possibly TRBD1 on 5 matching bases. V gave up 4 bases and J gave up 2 bases, with 11 bases separating them. The CDR3 runs to 14 residues. Germline V gives CDR1 LGHDT, CDR2 YNNKEL (reference sequence). Here the CDR3 reads CASSPGTANYGYTF. The CDR3 DNA reads as TGTGCCAGCAGCCCCGGGACTGCGAACTATGGCTACACCTTC.

The J gene is TRBJ1-1, the V gene TRBV18, with a tentative D call TRBD1 (5 bases). V was clipped by 3 bases and J by 7 bases, with 12 bases between them. The CDR3 sequence is 13 residues long. CDR1 and CDR2 from the germline V gene are KGHSH and LQKENI. The chain's CDR3 is CASSPYRGGEAFF. The CDR3 coding sequence is TGTGCCAGCTCACCGTATAGGGGAGGTGAAGCTTTCTTT.

V and J are TRBV12-3 or TRBV12-4 and TRBJ1-4; D gene uncertain. The CDR3 length is 12 residues. V was clipped by 6 bases and J by 7 bases, with 9 bases between them. The DNA for the CDR3 is TGTGCCAGCAGGTCGGCGGGTGAAAAACTGTTTTTT. It translates to CASRSAGEKLFF.

This clone has only one observation. The genes are TRBV24-1 and TRBJ2-3; perhaps TRBD2 as D (6 bases). Germline CDR1 is KGHDR and CDR2 is SFDVKD. CDR3 length: 14 amino acids. Trimming left V 5 bases short and J 6 bases short, with 14 bases between. The CDR3 is CATSGEGGGDTQYF. The CDR3 coding sequence is TGTGCCACCAGTGGTGAAGGTGGGGGGGATACGCAGTATTTT.

The chain uses TRBV3-1 (or the pseudogene TRBV3-2) and TRBJ2-5; possibly TRBD2 for D (5 bases). This CDR3 is built from 13 residues. Deletions cut 4 bases from V and 4 bases from J, with 10 bases between. The V gene's germline CDR1 is LGHDT and CDR2 YNNKEL (reference sequence). The CDR3 protein is CASSPSGGETQYF. The CDR3 DNA reads as TGTGCCAGCAGCCCAAGCGGTGGAGAGACCCAGTACTTC.

This chain joins TRBV29-1 and TRBJ2-7; 8 bases line up with TRBD1. This CDR3 contains 14 residues. Germline CDR1 and CDR2: SQVTM and ANQGSEA. The V and J ends lost 7 bases and 5 bases, in that order; junction bases with no gene match: 13. DNA for the CDR3: TGCAGCGCTAAACAGGGGGTATCTCGCAACGAGCAGTACTTC. This sequence encodes CSAKQGVSRNEQYF.

This clone was counted a single time. V gene TRBV5-4 combines with J gene TRBJ2-3, with 15 bases that match TRBD2. J lost 5 bases, V lost 2 bases, and 6 bases had no gene match. This CDR3 region has 17 residues. Germline CDR1 SGHNT, CDR2 YYREEE (reference sequence). CDR3 sequence: CASSLRTSGGAGDTQYF. The CDR3 bases are TGTGCCAGCAGCTTAAGGACTAGCGGGGGGGCGGGAGATACGCAGTATTTT. The whole variable domain, filled in from reference TRBV5-4 and TRBJ2-3, reads ETGVTQSPTHLIKTRGQQVTLRCSSQSGHNTVSWYQQALGQGPQFIFQYYREEENGRGNFPPRFSGLQFPNYSSELNVNALELDDSALYLCASSLRTSGGAGDTQYFGPGTRLTVL.